This T cell receptor (beta chain) is drawn from a study of blood T cell repertoires in COVID-19. Overall study context: The analysed material was cDNA or gDNA that came from T cells, B-cell-depleted T cells, or PBMCs.

Original processing methods: Reference gene primer amplification gave estimated nucleated cell counts. Measured with immunoSEQ multiplex PCR; TCRdb has only the in-frame clones, and not every one. That table supplies the V and J calls and clone size; D and trimming were determined from the DNA. The table has under 300,000 clones, around four fifths seen once. CDR3 length equals 14 residues. The V gene's germline CDR1 is SGHDT and CDR2 YYEEEE. Trimming took off 5 bases at V and 0 bases at J, with 11 bases between the two ends. The sample was peripheral blood. The sequence derives from a woman aged 45 to 65 who had recovered from COVID-19. This chain links TRBV5-6 with TRBJ1-2, with no clear D. In DNA form, the CDR3 reads TGTGCCAGCAGTCAGGACGGGGCTAACTATGGCTACACCTTC. Translating gives CASSQDGANYGYTF. Together with reference TRBV5-6 and TRBJ1-2, the CDR3 gives the full variable domain: DAGVTQSPTHLIKTRGQQVTLRCSPKSGHDTVSWYQQALGQGPQFIFQYYEEEERQRGNFPDRFSGHQFPNYSSELNVNALLLGDSALYLCASSQDGANYGYTFGSGTRLTVV.